This T cell receptor (beta chain) was observed in a study of vaccination and CD4 T cells after COVID-19. Regarding the study as a whole: Convalescent patients gained a median approximately 89% of their reactive clones only post-vaccination.

J was trimmed by 2 bases and V by 3 bases; bases with no gene match: 2. Germline V gene data show CDR1 as SEHNR and CDR2 as FQNEAQ (reference sequence). CDR3 size: 14 residues. Time point described: late sampling 161 to 241 days after vaccination in a few convalescent patients. The treatment was: approximately nine-day PBMC culture with coronavirus spike peptide pools or control peptides (ViraFEST assay). Sequencing of the DNA from cultured CD4+ T cells was carried out with the Oncomine TCR Beta short-read assay. One entry per CDR3 protein, called by TCRdb with MiXCR from the PCR reads. The sample records tens of thousands of distinct CDR3 sequences, roughly 27% being singletons. Worth noting for this clonotype: Antigen: not known.

The material was CD4+ T cells from blood, cultured in vitro, obtained about 7 months after SARS-CoV-2 vaccination. V and J are TRBV7-9 and TRBJ2-7; the match to TRBD1 covers 9 bases. This TCR came from a human donor who had recovered from COVID-19. CDR3 sequence (DNA): TGTGCCAGCAGCTTTTGGGACAGGGCCTACGAGCAGTACTTC. Its protein product is CASSFWDRAYEQYF.